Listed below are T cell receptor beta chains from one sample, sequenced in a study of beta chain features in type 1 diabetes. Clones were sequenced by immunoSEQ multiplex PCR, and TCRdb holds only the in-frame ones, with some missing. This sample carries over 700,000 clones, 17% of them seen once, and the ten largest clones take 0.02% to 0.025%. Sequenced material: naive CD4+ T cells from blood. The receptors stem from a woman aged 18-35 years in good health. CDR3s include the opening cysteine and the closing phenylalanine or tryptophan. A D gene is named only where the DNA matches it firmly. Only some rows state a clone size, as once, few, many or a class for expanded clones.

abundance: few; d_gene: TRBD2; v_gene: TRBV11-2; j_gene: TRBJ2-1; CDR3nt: TGTGCCAGCACCCTCGGGACTATGGTCTACAATGAGCAGTTCTTC; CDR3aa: CASTLGTMVYNEQFF
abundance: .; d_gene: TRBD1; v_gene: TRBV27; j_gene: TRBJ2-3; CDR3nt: TGTGCCAGCAGCCCTCGGGGACAGGGATTTGGTACGCAGTATTTT; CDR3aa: CASSPRGQGFGTQYF
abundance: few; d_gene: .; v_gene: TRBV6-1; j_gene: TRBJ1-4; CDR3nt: TGTGCCAGCAGCGAAGGGGGATTTGGGGAAAAACTGTTTTTT; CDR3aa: CASSEGGFGEKLFF
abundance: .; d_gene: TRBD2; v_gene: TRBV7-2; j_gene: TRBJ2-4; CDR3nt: TGTGCCAGCAGCTCCCGGGGGGCGGGAGGAGCCAAAAACATTCAGTACTTC; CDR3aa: CASSSRGAGGAKNIQYF
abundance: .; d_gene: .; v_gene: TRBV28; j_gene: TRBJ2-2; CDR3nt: TGTGCCAGCAGCCTCGTGTCGGGCAGGGGTGGTTTGGACACCGGGGAGCTGTTTTTT; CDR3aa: CASSLVSGRGGLDTGELFF
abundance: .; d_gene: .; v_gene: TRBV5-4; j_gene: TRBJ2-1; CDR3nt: TGTGCCAGCAGCTTCCCGTATCCGAATGAGCAGTTCTTC; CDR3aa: CASSFPYPNEQFF
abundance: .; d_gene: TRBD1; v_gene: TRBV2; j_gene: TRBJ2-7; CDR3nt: TGTGCCAGCAGGGGGCCGGGACAGGGGAGCTCCTACGAGCAGTACTTC; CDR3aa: CASRGPGQGSSYEQYF
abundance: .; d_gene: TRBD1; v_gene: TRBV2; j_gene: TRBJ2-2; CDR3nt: TGTGCCAGCAGAGCCGACAGGGGGCCGATACCCGGGGAGCTGTTTTTT; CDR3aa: CASRADRGPIPGELFF
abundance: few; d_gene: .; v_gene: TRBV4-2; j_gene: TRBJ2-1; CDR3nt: TGTGCCAGCAGTCCACAGGGTACGGGTGAGCAGTTCTTC; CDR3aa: CASSPQGTGEQFF
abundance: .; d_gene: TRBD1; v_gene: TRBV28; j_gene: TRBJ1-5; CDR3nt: TGTGCCAGCAATATACAGGGGTTCAGGAATCAGCCCCAGCATTTT; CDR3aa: CASNIQGFRNQPQHF
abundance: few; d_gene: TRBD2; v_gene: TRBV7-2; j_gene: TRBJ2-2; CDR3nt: TGTGCCAGCAGCTCGGGGCTAGCGGGAGGCCTAAACACCGGGGAGCTGTTTTTT; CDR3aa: CASSSGLAGGLNTGELFF
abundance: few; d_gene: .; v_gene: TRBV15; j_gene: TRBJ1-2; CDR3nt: TGTGCCACCAGCAGTGAACGGAGAAACTATGGCTACACCTTC; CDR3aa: CATSSERRNYGYTF
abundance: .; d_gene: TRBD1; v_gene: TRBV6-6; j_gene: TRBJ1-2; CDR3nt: TGTGCCAGCAGTTACTCGAACAGGGGTGGCTATGGCTACACCTTC; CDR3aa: CASSYSNRGGYGYTF
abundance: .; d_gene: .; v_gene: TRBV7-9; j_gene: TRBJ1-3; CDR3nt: TGTGCCAGTCAAGTAGGGGATCGTAGAAACACCATATATTTT; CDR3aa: CASQVGDRRNTIYF
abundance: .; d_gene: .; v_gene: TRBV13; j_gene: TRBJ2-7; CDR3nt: TGTGCCAGCAGCTTAGTGCCCTACGAGCAGTACTTC; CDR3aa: CASSLVPYEQYF
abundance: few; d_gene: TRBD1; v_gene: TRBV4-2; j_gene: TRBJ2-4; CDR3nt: TGTGCCAGCAGCCACCTCAACAGGGGTGCGGACATTCAGTACTTC; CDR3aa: CASSHLNRGADIQYF
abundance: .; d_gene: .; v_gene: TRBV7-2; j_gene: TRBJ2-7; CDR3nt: TGTGCCAGCAGCTCCGTCCCCGCCTACGAGCAGTACTTC; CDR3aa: CASSSVPAYEQYF
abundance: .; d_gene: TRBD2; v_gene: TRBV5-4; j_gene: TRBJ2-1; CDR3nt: TGTGCCAGCAGCTACAAAGCGGGAGCGAATGAGCAGTTCTTC; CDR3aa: CASSYKAGANEQFF
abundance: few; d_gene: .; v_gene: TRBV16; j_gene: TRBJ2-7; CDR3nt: TGTGCCAGCAGCCAATCGGGACCCGGGGGAACCTACGAGCAGTACTTC; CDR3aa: CASSQSGPGGTYEQYF
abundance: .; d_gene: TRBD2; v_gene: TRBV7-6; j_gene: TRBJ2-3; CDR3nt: TGTGCCAGCAGCTTCTTAGCGGGGCCCACAGATACGCAGTATTTT; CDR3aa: CASSFLAGPTDTQYF
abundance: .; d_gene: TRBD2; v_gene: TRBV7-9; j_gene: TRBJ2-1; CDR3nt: TGTGCCAGCAGCGTACTAGCGGGATCCTACAATGAGCAGTTCTTC; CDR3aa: CASSVLAGSYNEQFF
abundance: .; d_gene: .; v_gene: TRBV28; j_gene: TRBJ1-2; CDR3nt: TGTGCCAGCAGGCGATTCGGGGAGGACTATGGCTACACCTTC; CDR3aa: CASRRFGEDYGYTF
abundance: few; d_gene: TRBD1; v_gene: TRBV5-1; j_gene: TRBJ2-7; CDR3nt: TGCGCCAGCAGCTTGGGGACAGGACGTACGGGCGAGCAGTACTTC; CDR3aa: CASSLGTGRTGEQYF
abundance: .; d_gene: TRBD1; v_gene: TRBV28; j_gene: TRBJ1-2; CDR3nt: TGTGCCAGCAGTTCACCGGGACAGACCTATGGCTACACCTTC; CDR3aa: CASSSPGQTYGYTF
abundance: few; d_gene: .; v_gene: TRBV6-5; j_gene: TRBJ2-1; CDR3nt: TGTGCCAGCAGTTACTCAGCAGTCTACAATGAGCAGTTCTTC; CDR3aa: CASSYSAVYNEQFF
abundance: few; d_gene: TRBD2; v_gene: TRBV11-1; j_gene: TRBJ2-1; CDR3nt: TGTGCCAGCAGCTCGAACGGGAGGCGGTACAATGAGCAGTTCTTC; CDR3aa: CASSSNGRRYNEQFF
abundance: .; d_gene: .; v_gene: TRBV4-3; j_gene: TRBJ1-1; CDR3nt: TGCGCCAGCAGCCAAGAACAGGGCAGGAACACTGAAGCTTTCTTT; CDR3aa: CASSQEQGRNTEAFF